Listed below are T cell receptor beta chains from one sample, sequenced in a study of neurological immune-mediated disorders. TCRdb recomputed calls from the 5' RACE reads with MiXCR, one row per CDR3 protein. The table has tens of thousands of distinct CDR3 sequences, around an eighth seen once. What was sequenced was PBMCs. All receptors come from a woman aged 50 to 60 with HTLV-1-associated myelopathy (HAM/TSP). The conserved cysteine and the conserved F or W are not part of the CDR3 here. The order of the fields is J gene, V gene, CDR3 protein.

>TRBJ1-3|TRBV5-1
ASSLTPAGGNTIY
>TRBJ2-6|TRBV7-2
ASSLGGRTSGANVLT
>TRBJ1-1|TRBV12-3/TRBV12-4
ASSTYHRGVLGNTEAF
>TRBJ2-5|TRBV20-1
SARTSGSETQY
>TRBJ2-1|TRBV5-1
ASSLGTPFLNEQF
>TRBJ2-5|TRBV20-1
SARGGGGAETQY
>TRBJ1-6|TRBV3-1
ASSQDQEKSPLH
>TRBJ2-3|TRBV5-4
ASNRAEDTDTQY
>TRBJ1-3|TRBV7-2
ASSLAHGFSGNTIY
>TRBJ1-5|TRBV20-1
SARDDRWEQPQH
>TRBJ2-3|TRBV7-9
ASSPGTSTDTQY
>TRBJ2-6|TRBV10-3
AISESDRGVSGANVLT
>TRBJ1-1|TRBV20-1
SAPGGGKMNTEAF
>TRBJ2-7|TRBV6-1
ASRRVQDQYEQY
>TRBJ2-4|TRBV20-1
SAVGSGGGDIQY